Listed here are 16 T cell receptor beta chains from one sample, sequenced in a study of type 1 and type 2 diabetes patients. The PCR template was genomic DNA. The TCR beta CDR3 region was amplified using 30 forward and 13 reverse primers. TCRdb reprocessed the multiplex PCR reads with MiXCR, giving one entry per CDR3 protein. This sample yields about 290,000 distinct CDR3 sequences, of which around 47% are seen a single time; 12% to 15% belongs to the top ten. Sequenced input: peripheral blood mononuclear cells (PBMCs). These receptors originate from a man aged 18 to 35 with type 2 diabetes.

In the case of this clonotype: Given a much more abundant clone one base away, this may be a read error. V usage is TRBV2 and J usage is TRBJ1-2; D possibly corresponds to TRBD1 (5 bases). The CDR3 spans 17 residues. Germline CDR1 is SNHLY and CDR2 is FYNNEI. The CDR3 here is CASSPRERTLGYYGHTF. The CDR3 bases are TGTGCCAGCAGCCCCAGGGAACGGACCCTAGGGTACTATGGCCACACCTTC. Full variable domain (outside the CDR3, taken from reference TRBV2 and TRBJ1-2): EPEVTQTPSHQVTQMGQEVILRCVPISNHLYFYWYRQILGQKVEFLVSFYNNEISEKSEIFDDQFSVERPDGSNFTLKIRSTKLEDSAMYFCASSPRERTLGYYGHTFGSGTRLTVV.

This clonotype was recorded only once. CDR3 sequence reads: CAWSPGHTYEQYF. The CDR3 DNA is TGTGCCTGGAGTCCGGGACATACCTACGAGCAGTACTTC. The chain links TRBV30 to TRBJ2-7, with TRBD1 as a possible D gene (6 bases). The CDR3 totals 13 residues. Germline V gene data show CDR1 as GTSNPN and CDR2 as SVGIG (reference sequence). V was trimmed by 2 bases and J by 2 bases, leaving 10 bases between them.

The V and J genes are TRBV6-5 and TRBJ2-7, with TRBD1 matching 11 bases. The CDR3 is 14 residues long. The germline V gene has CDR1 MNHEY and CDR2 SVGAGI. V dropped 5 bases and J dropped 7; count of bases not matched to a gene: 7. The DNA of the CDR3 is TGTGCCAGCAGTCGACCGGGACAGGGGGGGGAGCAGTACTTC. Its translation is CASSRPGQGGEQYF.

The chain links TRBV12-3 or TRBV12-4 to TRBJ1-2; 9 positions match TRBD1. The CDR3 has 15 residues. V lost 3 bases and J lost 5; bases outside the gene matches: 7. CDR3: CASSFSGTGPYGYTF. Here the CDR3 DNA reads TGTGCCAGCAGTTTCTCCGGGACAGGGCCATATGGCTACACCTTC.

This clonotype has more than one count but fewer than ten. The chain joins TRBV30 to TRBJ2-3; no firm D call. CDR1 and CDR2 from the germline V gene are GTSNPN and SVGIG (reference sequence). The ends were cut back, 0 bases at V and 5 bases at J, with 3 bases in the middle. This CDR3 spans 11 amino acids. For the CDR3, the DNA is TGTGCCTGGAGTGTAGGAGATACGCAGTATTTT. It specifies CAWSVGDTQYF.

This clonotype was detected only a few times. The chain employs TRBV9 and TRBJ1-1, with D uncertain. V gave up 0 bases and J gave up 1 base, with 10 bases separating them. The CDR3 contains 15 residues. CDR1 is SGDLS and CDR2 is YYNGEE in the germline V gene. This CDR3 reads CASSVDELTNTEAFF. In DNA, the CDR3 is TGTGCCAGCAGCGTAGATGAGTTGACGAACACTGAAGCTTTCTTT.

This chain links TRBV19 with TRBJ2-5; D might be TRBD1 or TRBD2, each matching 5 bases. Germline V gene lookup returns CDR1 LNHDA and CDR2 SQIVND (reference sequence). The CDR3 spans 16 residues. The ends were cut back, 5 bases at V and 7 bases at J, with 23 bases in the middle. CDR3 loop: CASSPPHGDLGGTQYF. In DNA, the CDR3 is TGTGCCAGTAGTCCCCCTCATGGGGACCTCGGTGGGACCCAGTACTTC.

The rearrangement links TRBV27 to TRBJ2-7, with a possible D match to TRBD1 (6 bases). CDR1 and CDR2 (germline): MNHEY, SMNVEV (reference sequence). Trimming removed 5 bases from V and 7 bases from J, with 9 bases in between. The CDR3 loop spans 11 amino acids. CDR3 loop: CASSDRREQYF. CDR3 nucleotide sequence: TGTGCCAGCAGTGACAGGCGGGAGCAGTACTTC.

The rearrangement joins TRBV30 to TRBJ2-2; 12 bases match TRBD2. V lost 1 base to trimming and J lost 4 bases; unmatched junction nucleotides: 10. Looked up from germline, CDR1 is GTSNPN and CDR2 is SVGIG (reference sequence). This CDR3 comprises 18 residues. In nucleotides, the CDR3 is TGTGCCTGGAGTGCGGGTCTTCTAGCGGGAGGGTTCACCGGGGAGCTGTTTTTT. It encodes CAWSAGLLAGGFTGELFF.

The chain employs TRBV6-5 and TRBJ1-4; D is unresolved. Germline loops: CDR1 MNHEY, CDR2 SVGAGI. This CDR3 has 13 residues. Trimming took off 8 bases at V and 8 bases at J, with 15 bases between the two ends. The CDR3 DNA sequence: TGTGCCAGCGGACCGGACGTTGGGGAAAAACTGTTTTTT. Encoded protein: CASGPDVGEKLFF.

The chain carries TRBV19 and TRBJ1-1; a weak D match, TRBD1 (6 bases). Germline values: CDR1 LNHDA, CDR2 SQIVND (reference sequence). V lost 5 bases to trimming and J lost 6 bases, with 13 bases between them. The CDR3 runs 13 residues. CDR3 in amino acids: CASSFAGEAEAFF. The CDR3 region has the DNA TGTGCCAGTAGTTTCGCAGGGGAGGCTGAAGCTTTCTTT.

The V call is TRBV20-1, the J call TRBJ2-1; 8 bases align to TRBD2. Germline CDR1 and CDR2: DFQATT and SNEGSKA (reference sequence). V gave up 3 bases and J gave up 9 bases; unmatched junction bases: 10. This CDR3 has 14 amino acids. The CDR3 sequence: CSASDGLADGEQFF. Written as DNA, the CDR3 is TGCAGTGCTAGTGATGGACTAGCTGACGGTGAGCAGTTCTTC.

This clonotype was found a few times. The rearrangement links TRBV6-2 or TRBV6-3 to TRBJ2-7; D tentatively reads TRBD1 or TRBD2 (5 bases each). CDR1 and CDR2 (germline): MNHEY, SVGEGT. This CDR3 contains 12 residues. Between the trimmed V and J ends, which lost 6 bases and 3 bases, there was a span of 9 bases. CDR3 DNA sequence: TGTGCCAGCAGGGGACCTCTCTACGAGCAGTACTTC. Translating it yields CASRGPLYEQYF.

The chain joins TRBV30 to TRBJ2-1, with 14 positions matching TRBD2. The CDR3 spans 18 residues. Per germline, CDR1 GTSNPN and CDR2 SVGIG (reference sequence). Losses at the gene ends were 0 bases for V and 2 bases for J; bases not matched to a gene: 6. As DNA, the CDR3 is TGTGCCTGGAGTGTACAGGGACTAGCGGGGGACACCTACAATGAGCAGTTCTTC. It specifies CAWSVQGLAGDTYNEQFF.

Details on this clonotype: A junction boundary mismatches the germline segment, possibly from a read error. The chain recombines TRBV30 with TRBJ1-5, with D possibly TRBD1 on 6 matching bases. The germline V gene has CDR1 GTSNPN and CDR2 SVGIG (reference sequence). This CDR3 has 14 amino acids. CDR3 protein: CAWRRTGSNQPQHF. In DNA form, the CDR3 reads TGTGCCTGGAGACGTACAGGGAGCAATCAACCCCAGCATTTT.

The gene calls are TRBV7-2 and TRBJ2-1; 8 positions match TRBD2. The trim removed 5 bases at V and 7 bases at J, leaving 10 bases unmatched. This CDR3 is 15 amino acids long. Germline V gene sequence: CDR1 SGHTA, CDR2 FQGNSA. The CDR3 is CASSHASGQGNEQFF. In nucleotides, the CDR3 is TGTGCCAGCAGCCACGCTAGCGGGCAAGGGAATGAGCAGTTCTTC.